The entry below gives a single T cell receptor (beta chain) sequence along with its context. Its target is not known. This record belongs to a study of cytomegalovirus exposure and HLA in healthy donors. Study observations and caveats: A later look showed TCR association rates differing by HLA locus, highest for DRB1 and lowest for HLA-C. Cytomegalovirus status was reportedly diagnosed by the classifier with high sensitivity and specificity. There were some public TCRs occurring in many donors, but most TCR sequences were rare.

The PCR used 60 Vbeta and 13 Jbeta primers. Sequencing was performed with immunoSEQ multiplex PCR; in TCRdb, only in-frame clones are kept and a portion is missing. This repertoire shows about 200,000 clones, approximately 80% found once; its top ten account for approximately 2.9%. This TCR derives from a man aged 25 to 40 in good health and CMV-seronegative. Material: PBMCs.

The CDR3 region is CASIINRDFPYEQYF. CDR3 bases: TGTGCCAGCATTATAAACCGGGATTTTCCCTACGAGCAGTACTTC. The chain couples TRBV7-3 to TRBJ2-7, with a weak D call TRBD2 (5 bases). The germline V and J ends were trimmed by 7 bases and 2 bases, with 18 bases remaining between them. Looked up from germline, CDR1 is SGHTA and CDR2 is FQGTGA. The CDR3 runs 15 residues.